These T cell receptor beta chains were read from a single sample in a study of blood T cell repertoires in COVID-19. Sequencing used immunoSEQ multiplex PCR; TCRdb keeps in-frame clones, though not all of them. The profile shows 65,000 or so clones, around nine tenths of them singletons. Sequencing input: peripheral blood. Source of these receptors: a man between 60 and 75 years old with acute or convalescent COVID-19. Each CDR3 is given with its conserved first and last residue. A D gene is named only where the DNA matches it firmly. Part of the rows lack a size; the others show once, few, many or a class for expanded clones.

>NA|NA|TRBV7-9|TRBJ2-1
TGTGCCAGCAGCTTATACGGTTCGGATGAGCAGTTCTTC
CASSLYGSDEQFF
>few|TRBD1|TRBV28|TRBJ1-3
TGTGCCAGCAGGCATGGAGGGGGCTACTCTGGAAACACCATATATTTT
CASRHGGGYSGNTIYF
>NA|TRBD1|TRBV6-1|TRBJ1-2
TGTGCCAGCAGTGACCCGGGACAGGGGATAAGAGGCTATGGCTACACCTTC
CASSDPGQGIRGYGYTF
>once|NA|TRBV19|TRBJ1-5
TGTGCCAGCAGGACAAATAGCAATCAGCCCCAGCATTTT
CASRTNSNQPQHF
>NA|TRBD1|TRBV5-1|TRBJ1-1
TGCGCCAGCAGCTTCTACACAGGGGCCGGCACTGAAGCTTTCTTT
CASSFYTGAGTEAFF
>NA|NA|TRBV24-1|TRBJ1-2
TGTGCCACCAGTGATTTGAACAGCTACTATGGCTACACCTTC
CATSDLNSYYGYTF
>NA|TRBD2|TRBV7-9|TRBJ2-1
TGTGCCAGCAGCTTAAATGCGGGGAGGGATGAGCAGTTCTTC
CASSLNAGRDEQFF
>NA|TRBD1|TRBV11-2|TRBJ1-2
TGTGCCAGCAGCCCCCTCATTACAGGGGTCTATGGCTACACCTTC
CASSPLITGVYGYTF
>NA|NA|TRBV10-3|TRBJ2-2
TGTGCCATCCAGGGCAACACCGGGGAGCTGTTTTTT
CAIQGNTGELFF
>NA|NA|TRBV7-9|TRBJ1-1
TGTGCCAGCAGCTTAGGAGGCAGGAACACTGAAGCTTTCTTT
CASSLGGRNTEAFF
>NA|TRBD1|TRBV3-1/TRBV3-2|TRBJ1-1
TGTGCCAGCAGCCTAGGACAGGGAAGGACTGAAGCTTTCTTT
CASSLGQGRTEAFF
>NA|NA|TRBV5-8|TRBJ2-7
TGTGCCAGCAGCTTGGGACAGGTCTACGAGCAGTACTTC
CASSLGQVYEQYF
>NA|NA|TRBV9|TRBJ2-1
TGTGCCAGCAGCCCTCGGGGGAGGACGAACAATGAGCAGTTCTTC
CASSPRGRTNNEQFF
>NA|NA|TRBV4-2|TRBJ1-5
TGTGCCAGCAGCCAAGAAGGACGGGGGGCCGGCAATCAGCCCCAGCATTTT
CASSQEGRGAGNQPQHF
>NA|NA|TRBV6-2/TRBV6-3|TRBJ1-5
TGTGCCAGCAGTTACGCGGGGGCTAACAATCAGCCCCAGCATTTT
CASSYAGANNQPQHF
>NA|NA|TRBV11-2|TRBJ1-1
TGTGCCAGCACCCACGGGGGTTACACTGAAGCTTTCTTT
CASTHGGYTEAFF
>NA|NA|TRBV3-1/TRBV3-2|TRBJ1-6
TGTGCCAGCAGCCAAGAACGGACACTCCTCCACTTT
CASSQERTLLHF
>NA|NA|TRBV14|TRBJ2-7
TGTGCCAGCAGTCGGAGGTGGGGGGACCCGTACGAGCAGTACTTC
CASSRRWGDPYEQYF
>few|NA|TRBV12-3/TRBV12-4|TRBJ1-2
TGTGCCAGCAGGCTAGCAGGGGCCGACCCCTACACCTTC
CASRLAGADPYTF
>few|TRBD1|TRBV3-1/TRBV3-2|TRBJ1-3
TGTGCCAGCAGCCAAGTCTCAGACAGGGGGCTAGGTGGAAACACCATATATTTT
CASSQVSDRGLGGNTIYF
>NA|TRBD1|TRBV2|TRBJ1-2
TGTGCCAGCAGTGCGAGGGGAGACAGGGGGGTCGAGGGCTACACCTTC
CASSARGDRGVEGYTF
>NA|NA|TRBV3-1/TRBV3-2|TRBJ1-1
TGTGCCAGCAGCCGAGGCACAGGGAACACTGAAGCTTTCTTT
CASSRGTGNTEAFF
>NA|NA|TRBV5-5|TRBJ1-4
TGTGCCAGCAGCTTGGGAGGGCCTAATGAAAAACTGTTTTTT
CASSLGGPNEKLFF
>NA|NA|TRBV12-1|TRBJ2-1
TGTGCCAGCAGCTTTGGGGTTGCCCGGGGCAGGGGGACCTACAATGAGCAGTTCTTC
CASSFGVARGRGTYNEQFF
>NA|TRBD2|TRBV5-1|TRBJ2-1
TGCGCCAGCGATATAAATTCTAGCGGGGGGTCCGAAGTACCCACCTACAATGAGCAGTTCTTC
CASDINSSGGSEVPTYNEQFF
>NA|NA|TRBV7-3|TRBJ2-1
TGTGCCAGCAGCTTGAGTTCCCAAGCTGGTCGCAATGAGCAGTTCTTC
CASSLSSQAGRNEQFF
>NA|TRBD1|TRBV5-6|TRBJ2-5
TGTGCCAGCAGCCCTCCGGGGCAGGGGGTAGGAGAGACCCAGTACTTC
CASSPPGQGVGETQYF
>NA|TRBD1|TRBV5-1|TRBJ1-5
TGCGCCAGCAGCTTGGAGGGGACAGGCACTAATCAGCCCCAGCATTTT
CASSLEGTGTNQPQHF
>once|TRBD1|TRBV6-5|TRBJ1-2
TGTGCCAGCAGGGGGGGCGACAGGGGAGGGAATGGCTACACCTTC
CASRGGDRGGNGYTF
>once|TRBD2|TRBV6-5|TRBJ2-1
TGTGCCAGCGGACTAGTAAGGCCTACCTACAATGAGCAGTTCTTC
CASGLVRPTYNEQFF
>once|NA|TRBV7-2|TRBJ2-2
TGTGCCAGCAGCCTTAGCGTGGGGAACACCGGGGAGCTGTTTTTT
CASSLSVGNTGELFF